Reported below is one T cell receptor (beta chain). The source of the sample is a study of blood T cell repertoires in COVID-19. Methods used by the authors: Using reference gene primer amplification, nucleated cell counts were estimated. Using immunoSEQ multiplex PCR, the repertoire was profiled, and TCRdb retains in-frame clones only, with some absent. V and J calls plus clone size are reproduced from that table; the DNA served to infer D and trimming. Of 12,000 to 15,000 clones listed, 80% to 90% are singletons. This clonotype was obtained from a human donor in a cohort sampled during active COVID-19. Sequencing was carried out using peripheral blood.

For the CDR3, the DNA is TGTGCCAGCCTTTGGACTACCCCCGGAGATACGCAGTATTTT. Translating it yields CASLWTTPGDTQYF. V is TRBV2 and J is TRBJ2-3; perhaps TRBD2 as D (6 bases). The CDR3 is 14 amino acids. V lost 8 bases, J lost 5 bases, and 17 bases lay in between. CDR1 and CDR2 (germline): SNHLY, FYNNEI.